The subject of this entry is one T cell receptor beta chain. Its antigen is undetermined. This sample is drawn from a study of graft-versus-host responses after intestinal transplantation. The method was immunoSEQ multiplex PCR; TCRdb's version includes in-frame clones alone and lacks a portion of them. Of some 96,000 clones listed, 90% are singletons. Study results and caveats: Recipient marrow held GvH clones, some first seen in ileum or blood.

The CDR3 length is 12 residues. The V gene's germline CDR1 is SGHRS and CDR2 YFSETQ. The V end was cut by 4 bases, the J end by 1 base, with 5 bases between. Sequencing used PBMCs, obtained roughly 450 days after intestinal transplant. The chain employs TRBV5-1 and TRBJ2-5; D unclear. This TCR was sampled from a human patient who received an intestinal transplant, so some T cells may come from the graft donor. The CDR3: CASSASQETQYF. The CDR3 DNA reads as TGCGCCAGCAGCGCCTCCCAAGAGACCCAGTACTTC.